This TCR beta chain was captured by sequencing in a study of shared clonotypes between healthy human individuals. Study-wide findings and caveats: With few donors, the genetic and exposure-history diversity represented was limited. An expected dependence of interdonor clonotype sharing on sequencing depth was noted.

Trimming took 8 bases from V and 7 from J, leaving 18 bases between them. The CDR3 runs 14 residues. Germline V gene data show CDR1 as MNHEY and CDR2 as SMNVEV (reference sequence). Using immunoSEQ multiplex PCR, the repertoire was profiled, and TCRdb retains in-frame clones only, with some absent. This sample has around 2.5 million clones; 90% to 95% occur once, and the top ten carry approximately 0.37%. Comments on this clone: Its specificity is unknown.

The sequenced material came from naive CD4+ T cells from PBMCs. The subset denotes: CD45RA+ positively selected. V is TRBV27 and J is TRBJ1-5, with TRBD1 as a possible D gene (6 bases). The TCR comes from a man between 18 and 35 years old in good health. Some clones in this sample may be carry-over from other donors' samples. The CDR3 sequence is CASRWAAQGQPQHF. CDR3 nucleotide sequence: TGTGCCAGCCGTTGGGCGGCCCAGGGGCAGCCCCAGCATTTT.